This is a list of T cell receptor beta chains from one sample in a study of T cell responses to AZD1222 COVID-19 vaccine. TCRdb's copy holds only in-frame clones and misses some; the assay was immunoSEQ multiplex PCR. This sample yields some 95,000 clones, of which roughly 90% are seen a single time; 9.5% to 13% belongs to the top ten. The specimen was peripheral blood, collected 28 days after the second AZD1222 dose. The receptors originated from an adult who received the AZD1222 COVID-19 vaccine. Both conserved end residues are part of each CDR3. The D gene is left open where the match is weak. Size is stated for part of the rows, as once, few or many counts, or as a class when the clone is expanded.

D gene	V gene	CDR3 length	clone size	J gene	CDR3 DNA	CDR3 protein
.	TRBV12-3/TRBV12-4	13	.	TRBJ2-7	TGTGCCAGCAGTTTACTTCAGGATTACGAGCAGTACTTC	CASSLLQDYEQYF
.	TRBV12-5	13	.	TRBJ1-1	TGTGCTAGTGGTTTGGTCCGGGGTCCTGAAGCTTTCTTT	CASGLVRGPEAFF
TRBD2	TRBV12-3/TRBV12-4	13	.	TRBJ2-7	TGTGCCAGCAGTTCTAGCGGGAGTTGGGAGCAGTACTTC	CASSSSGSWEQYF
TRBD2	TRBV5-4	13	.	TRBJ2-7	TGTGCCAGCAGCTCGGGGGGGCCGTACGAGCAGTACTTC	CASSSGGPYEQYF
.	TRBV12-3/TRBV12-4	13	few	TRBJ1-2	TGTGCCAGCAGTTTAACAGGGCTCTATGGCTACACCTTC	CASSLTGLYGYTF
.	TRBV12-3/TRBV12-4	13	.	TRBJ1-4	TGTGCCAGCAGTTTACGTCACGATGAAAAACTGTTTTTT	CASSLRHDEKLFF
TRBD1	TRBV29-1	12	.	TRBJ1-1	TGCAGCGTTTTGGACAGGTGGCCTGAAGCTTTCTTT	CSVLDRWPEAFF
.	TRBV5-1	15	.	TRBJ2-7	TGCGCCAGCAGCTTGGCTGGGCGGGGCCCCTACGAGCAGTACTTC	CASSLAGRGPYEQYF
.	TRBV6-2/TRBV6-3	13	.	TRBJ2-1	TGTGCCAGCAGTTACTTGATTTACAATGAGCAGTTCTTC	CASSYLIYNEQFF
.	TRBV6-6	14	.	TRBJ2-2	TGTGCCAGCAGTTACTCATCACAGGGTGGGGAGCTGTTTTTT	CASSYSSQGGELFF
TRBD1	TRBV6-5	13	.	TRBJ1-1	TGTGCCAGCAGTCCCGACAGGGACACTGAAGCTTTCTTT	CASSPDRDTEAFF
.	TRBV5-6	16	.	TRBJ2-1	TGTGCCAGCAGCTTTTTATACGGGGGCCGCTGGGATGAGCAGTTCTTC	CASSFLYGGRWDEQFF